The 8 T cell receptor beta chains below all came from one sample that was sequenced in a study of T cell changes during pregnancy in multiple sclerosis. TCRdb keeps only in-frame clones here, not all; method: immunoSEQ multiplex PCR. The repertoire holds some 64,000 clones, with about 90% as singletons. Sequenced here: peripheral blood, sampled in the first trimester of pregnancy. These receptors came from a female donor with multiple sclerosis, enrolled in a pregnancy study.

This clone is a singleton in its sample. The genes are TRBV30 and TRBJ2-5; a possible D gene is TRBD2 (6 bases). Trimming left V 3 bases short and J 7 bases short, with 9 bases between. The CDR3 consists of 11 residues. Germline-derived CDR1 and CDR2 are GTSNPN and SVGIG (reference sequence). CDR3: CAWREEGTQYF. Written as DNA, the CDR3 is TGTGCCTGGAGGGAGGAGGGGACCCAGTACTTC.

This chain connects TRBV29-1 to TRBJ2-5, with D possibly being TRBD2 (7 bases). Deletions cut 3 bases from V and 5 bases from J, with 13 bases between. Germline V gene lookup returns CDR1 SQVTM and CDR2 ANQGSEA. CDR3 length: 13 residues. The CDR3 DNA reads as TGCAGCGTTGATGAGGGGGGGCTCGAGACCCAGTACTTC. It translates to CSVDEGGLETQYF.

The chain uses TRBV28 and TRBJ1-3; 8 bases line up with TRBD1. The CDR3 spans 18 residues. The germline V gene encodes CDR1 MDHEN and CDR2 SYDVKM. V shed 5 bases and J 3 bases; nucleotides not matched to a gene: 15. The CDR3 sequence: CASSRLTSDRAGGNTIYF. In DNA, the CDR3 is TGTGCCAGCAGTCGGCTAACCTCGGACAGGGCAGGTGGAAACACCATATATTTT. The entire variable domain, with the rest obtained from reference TRBV28 and TRBJ1-3, is as follows: DVKVTQSSRYLVKRTGEKVFLECVQDMDHENMFWYRQDPGLGLRLIYFSYDVKMKEKGDIPEGYSVSREKKERFSLILESASTNQTSMYLCASSRLTSDRAGGNTIYFGEGSWLTVV.

V and J are TRBV10-1 and TRBJ1-5; TRBD1 aligns across 8 bases. The CDR3 contains 14 residues. With 9 bases clipped from V and 0 bases from J, the junction kept 4 bases outside the gene matches. Germline V gives CDR1 WNHNN, CDR2 SYGVQD (reference sequence). The DNA for the CDR3 is TGCGCCAGTGGGACAGGCTATAGCAATCAGCCCCAGCATTTT. Amino acids: CASGTGYSNQPQHF.

The chain uses TRBV10-3 and TRBJ1-2; TRBD1 agrees at 10 bases. CDR1 and CDR2 from the germline V gene are ENHRY and SYGVKD. CDR3 length: 14 residues. J was trimmed by 8 bases and V by 0 bases; bases with no gene match: 3. The DNA for the CDR3 is TGTGCCATCAGTGAGTCGGGACAGGGGTTCGGCTACACCTTC. Its translation is CAISESGQGFGYTF.

This clone was seen only a few times. V gene TRBV25-1 combines with J gene TRBJ1-1; tentative D call: TRBD1 (5 bases). Germline CDR1 and CDR2: MGHDK and SYGVNS. V lost 5 bases, J lost 4 bases, and 8 bases lay in between. This CDR3 is 12 amino acids long. For the CDR3, the DNA is TGTGCCAGCAGTCCCGGGGGCACTGAAGCTTTCTTT. Translating it yields CASSPGGTEAFF.

The genes are TRBV27 and TRBJ1-4; possibly TRBD1 for D (5 bases). The CDR3 loop spans 16 amino acids. Germline V gene sequence: CDR1 MNHEY, CDR2 SMNVEV (reference sequence). V was cut by 6 bases and J by 4 bases, with 18 bases left in between. The CDR3 coding sequence is TGTGCCAGCAGGTCCTGGCAGGGAGGAGTTAATGAAAAACTGTTTTTT. This translates into CASRSWQGGVNEKLFF.

The genes are TRBV19 and TRBJ2-3, with D possibly TRBD1 on 6 matching bases. This CDR3 is 15 amino acids long. Per the germline V gene, CDR1 is LNHDA and CDR2 is SQIVND (reference sequence). The germline V and J ends were trimmed by 1 base and 3 bases, with 11 bases remaining between them. The CDR3 reads CASSIGTGQTDTQYF. CDR3 in DNA: TGTGCCAGTAGTATAGGAACAGGGCAGACAGATACGCAGTATTTT.